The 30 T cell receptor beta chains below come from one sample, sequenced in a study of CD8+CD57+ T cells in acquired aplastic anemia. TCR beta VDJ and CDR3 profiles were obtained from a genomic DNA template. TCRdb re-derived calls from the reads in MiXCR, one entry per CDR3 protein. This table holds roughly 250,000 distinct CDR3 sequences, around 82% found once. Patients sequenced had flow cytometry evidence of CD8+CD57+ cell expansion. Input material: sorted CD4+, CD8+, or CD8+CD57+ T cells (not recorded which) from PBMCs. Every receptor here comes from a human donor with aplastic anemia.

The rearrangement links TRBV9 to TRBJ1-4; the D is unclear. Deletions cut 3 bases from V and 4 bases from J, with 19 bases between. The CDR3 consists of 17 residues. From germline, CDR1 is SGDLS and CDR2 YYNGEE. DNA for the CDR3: TGTGCCAGCAGCGAGTCGTCAGGAAAACAAATTAATGAAAAACTGTTTTTT. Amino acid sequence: CASSESSGKQINEKLFF.

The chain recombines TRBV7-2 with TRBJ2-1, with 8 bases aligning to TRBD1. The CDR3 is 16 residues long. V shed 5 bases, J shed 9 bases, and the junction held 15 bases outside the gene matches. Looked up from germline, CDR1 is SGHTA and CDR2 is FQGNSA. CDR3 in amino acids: CASSPIEQDRDSEQFF. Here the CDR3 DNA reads TGTGCCAGCAGCCCTATTGAACAGGACAGGGATAGTGAGCAGTTCTTC.

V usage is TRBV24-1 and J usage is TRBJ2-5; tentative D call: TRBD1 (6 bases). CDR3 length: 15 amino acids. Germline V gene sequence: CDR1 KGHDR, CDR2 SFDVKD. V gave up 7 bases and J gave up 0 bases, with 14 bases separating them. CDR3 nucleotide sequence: TGTGCCACCAGCTACAGCCGGACAGACCAAGAGACCCAGTACTTC. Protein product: CATSYSRTDQETQYF.

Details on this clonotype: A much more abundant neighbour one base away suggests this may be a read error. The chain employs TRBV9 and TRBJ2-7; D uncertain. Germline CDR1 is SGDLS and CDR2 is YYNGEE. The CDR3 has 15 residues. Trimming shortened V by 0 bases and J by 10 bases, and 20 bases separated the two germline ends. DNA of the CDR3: TGTGCCAGCAGCGTAGGGTCAGATACGCAGTATTTTCAGTACGTC. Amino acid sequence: CASSVGSDTQYFQYV.

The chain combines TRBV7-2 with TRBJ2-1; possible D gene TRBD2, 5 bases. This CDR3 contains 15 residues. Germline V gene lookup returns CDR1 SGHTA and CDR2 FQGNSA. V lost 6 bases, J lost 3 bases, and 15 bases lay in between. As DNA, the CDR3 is TGTGCCAGCAGTATATCTAGAGGGAGCTACAATGAGCAGTTCTTC. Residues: CASSISRGSYNEQFF.

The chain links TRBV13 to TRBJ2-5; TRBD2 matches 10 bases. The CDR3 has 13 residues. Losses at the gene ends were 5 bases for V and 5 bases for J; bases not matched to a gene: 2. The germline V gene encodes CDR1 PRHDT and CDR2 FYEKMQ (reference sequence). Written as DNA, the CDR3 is TGTGCCAGCAGCCCTAGCGGGAGTGAGACCCAGTACTTC. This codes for CASSPSGSETQYF.

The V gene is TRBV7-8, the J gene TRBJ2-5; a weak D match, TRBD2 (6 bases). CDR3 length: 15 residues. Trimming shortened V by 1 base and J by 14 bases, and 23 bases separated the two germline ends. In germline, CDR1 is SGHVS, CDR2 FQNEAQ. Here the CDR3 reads CASSLGGGPGTQHYF. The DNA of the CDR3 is TGTGCCAGCAGCTTAGGGGGAGGTCCCGGTACGCAGCATTACTTC. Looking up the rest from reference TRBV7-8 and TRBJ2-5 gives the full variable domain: GAGVSQSPRYKVAKRGQDVALRCDPISGHVSLFWYQQALGQGPEFLTYFQNEAQLDKSGLPSDRFFAERPEGSVSTLKIQRTQQEDSAVYLCASSLGGGPGTQHYFGPGTRLLVL.

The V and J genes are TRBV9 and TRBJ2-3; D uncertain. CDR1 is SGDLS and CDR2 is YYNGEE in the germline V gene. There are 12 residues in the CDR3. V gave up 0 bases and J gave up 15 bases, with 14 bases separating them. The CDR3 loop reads CASSVGAHTQYF. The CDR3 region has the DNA TGTGCCAGCAGCGTAGGGGCACATACCCAATATTTT.

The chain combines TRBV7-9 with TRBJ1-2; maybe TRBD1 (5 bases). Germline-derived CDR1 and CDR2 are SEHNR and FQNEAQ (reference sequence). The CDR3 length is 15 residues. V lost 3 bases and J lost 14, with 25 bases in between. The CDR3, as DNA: TGTGCCAGCAGCTTTGAAAGAAGCGGGGGGAGCGGTGAGACCTTC. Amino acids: CASSFERSGGSGETF.

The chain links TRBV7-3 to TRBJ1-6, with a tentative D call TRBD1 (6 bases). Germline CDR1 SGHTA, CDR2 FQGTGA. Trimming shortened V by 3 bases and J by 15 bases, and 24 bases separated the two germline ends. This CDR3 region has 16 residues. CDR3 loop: CASSLAGGYYANVLHF. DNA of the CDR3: TGTGCCAGCAGCTTGGCGGGGGGCTACTATGCCAACGTCCTCCACTTT.

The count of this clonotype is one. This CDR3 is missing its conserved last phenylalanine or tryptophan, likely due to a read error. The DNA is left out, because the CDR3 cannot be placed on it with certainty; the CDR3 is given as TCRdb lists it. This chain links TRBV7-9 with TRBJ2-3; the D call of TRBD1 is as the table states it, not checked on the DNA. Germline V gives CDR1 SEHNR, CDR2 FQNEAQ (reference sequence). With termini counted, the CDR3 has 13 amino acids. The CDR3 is CASSFGGSGGRDE.

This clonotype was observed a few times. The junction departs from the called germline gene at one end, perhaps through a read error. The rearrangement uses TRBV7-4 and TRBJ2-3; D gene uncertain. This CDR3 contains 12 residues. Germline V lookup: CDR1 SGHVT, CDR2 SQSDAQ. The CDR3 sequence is CASSLGSNTKYF. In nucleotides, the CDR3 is TGTGCCAGCAGCTTAGGGTCAAATACGAAGTATTTT.

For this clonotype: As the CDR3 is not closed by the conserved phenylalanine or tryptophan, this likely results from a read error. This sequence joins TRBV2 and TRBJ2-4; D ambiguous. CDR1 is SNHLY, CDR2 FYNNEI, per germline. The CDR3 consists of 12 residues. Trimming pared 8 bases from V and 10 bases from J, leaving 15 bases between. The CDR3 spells CASGGAGKIQYQ. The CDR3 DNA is TGTGCCAGCGGCGGAGCTGGGAAGATTCAGTACCAG.

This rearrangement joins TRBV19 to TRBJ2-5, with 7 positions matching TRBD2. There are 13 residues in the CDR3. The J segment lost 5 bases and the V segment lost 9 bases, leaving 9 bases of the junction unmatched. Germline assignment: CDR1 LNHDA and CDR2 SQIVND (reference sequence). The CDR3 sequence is CASHRVAGETQYF. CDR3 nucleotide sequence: TGTGCCAGCCACCGGGTAGCGGGTGAGACCCAGTACTTC.

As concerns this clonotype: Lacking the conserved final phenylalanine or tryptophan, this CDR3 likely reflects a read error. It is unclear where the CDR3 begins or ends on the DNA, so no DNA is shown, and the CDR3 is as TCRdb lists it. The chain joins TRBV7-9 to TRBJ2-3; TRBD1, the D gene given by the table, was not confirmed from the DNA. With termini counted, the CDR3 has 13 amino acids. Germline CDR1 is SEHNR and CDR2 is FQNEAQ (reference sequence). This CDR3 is CASSQGGQDTNSL.

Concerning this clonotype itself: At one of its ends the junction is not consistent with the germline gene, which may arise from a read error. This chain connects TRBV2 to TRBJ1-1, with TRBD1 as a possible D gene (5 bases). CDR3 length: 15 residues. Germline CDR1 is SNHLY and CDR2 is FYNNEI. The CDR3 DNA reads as TGTGCCAGCAGGTCTAGCCGGGGCCTGCCCCACGAACAGTCCTTC. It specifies CASRSSRGLPHEQSF.

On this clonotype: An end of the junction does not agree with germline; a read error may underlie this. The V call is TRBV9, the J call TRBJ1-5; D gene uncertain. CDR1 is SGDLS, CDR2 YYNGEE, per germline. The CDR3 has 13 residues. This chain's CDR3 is CASSHKDYQLQHF. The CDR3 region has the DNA TGTGCCAGCAGCCATAAGGACTACCAGCTCCAGCATTTT.

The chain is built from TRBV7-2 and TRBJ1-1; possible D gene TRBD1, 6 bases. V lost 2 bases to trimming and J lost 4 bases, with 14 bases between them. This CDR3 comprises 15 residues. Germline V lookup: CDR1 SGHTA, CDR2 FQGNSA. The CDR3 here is CASSLTGPGGTEAFF. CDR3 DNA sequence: TGTGCCAGCAGCTTAACAGGGCCTGGCGGCACTGAAGCTTTCTTT.

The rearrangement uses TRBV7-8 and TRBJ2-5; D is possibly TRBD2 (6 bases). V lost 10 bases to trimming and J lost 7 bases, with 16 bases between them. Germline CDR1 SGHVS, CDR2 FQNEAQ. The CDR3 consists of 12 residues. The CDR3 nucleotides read TGTGCCATTATCGGAGGGGCGGCGACCCAGTACTTC. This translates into CAIIGGAATQYF.

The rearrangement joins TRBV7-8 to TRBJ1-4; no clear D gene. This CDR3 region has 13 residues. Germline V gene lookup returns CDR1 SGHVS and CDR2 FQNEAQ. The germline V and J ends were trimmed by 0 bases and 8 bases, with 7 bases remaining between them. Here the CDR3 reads CASSLAGAEKLFF. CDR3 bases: TGTGCCAGCAGCTTAGCGGGAGCGGAAAAACTGTTTTTT.

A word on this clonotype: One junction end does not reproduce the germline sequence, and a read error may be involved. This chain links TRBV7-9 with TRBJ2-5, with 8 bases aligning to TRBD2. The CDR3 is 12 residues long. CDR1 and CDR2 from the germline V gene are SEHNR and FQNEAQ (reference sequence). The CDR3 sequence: CAGNGARGSGSF. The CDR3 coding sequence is TGTGCCGGAAACGGGGCAAGGGGCAGCGGGAGCTTT.

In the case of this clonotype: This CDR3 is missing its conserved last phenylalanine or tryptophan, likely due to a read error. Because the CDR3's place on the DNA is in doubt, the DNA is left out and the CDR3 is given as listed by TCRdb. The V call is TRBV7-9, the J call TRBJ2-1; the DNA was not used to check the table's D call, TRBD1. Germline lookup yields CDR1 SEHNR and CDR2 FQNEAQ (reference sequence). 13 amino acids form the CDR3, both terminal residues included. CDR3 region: CASRGGGMSAHDL.

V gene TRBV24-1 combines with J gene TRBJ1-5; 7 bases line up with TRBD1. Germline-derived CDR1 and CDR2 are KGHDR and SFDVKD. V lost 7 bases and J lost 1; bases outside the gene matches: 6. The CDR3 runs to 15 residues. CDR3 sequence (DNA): TGTGCCACCAGCCAGGGGGTTGGGAGCAATCAGCCCCAGCATTTT. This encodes CATSQGVGSNQPQHF.

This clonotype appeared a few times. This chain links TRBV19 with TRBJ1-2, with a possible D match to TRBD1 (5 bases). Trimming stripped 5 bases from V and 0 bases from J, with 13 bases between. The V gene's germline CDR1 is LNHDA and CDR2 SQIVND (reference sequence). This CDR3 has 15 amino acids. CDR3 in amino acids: CASSDQPRANYGYTF. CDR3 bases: TGTGCCAGTAGTGACCAACCCAGGGCTAACTATGGCTACACCTTC. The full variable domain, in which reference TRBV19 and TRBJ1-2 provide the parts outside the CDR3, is DGGITQSPKYLFRKEGQNVTLSCEQNLNHDAMYWYRQDPGQGLRLIYYSQIVNDFQKGDIAEGYSVSREKKESFPLTVTSAQKNPTAFYLCASSDQPRANYGYTFGSGTRLTVV.

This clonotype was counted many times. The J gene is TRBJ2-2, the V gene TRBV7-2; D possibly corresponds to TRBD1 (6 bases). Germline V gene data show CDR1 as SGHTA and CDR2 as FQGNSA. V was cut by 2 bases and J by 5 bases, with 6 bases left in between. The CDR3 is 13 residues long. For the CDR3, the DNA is TGTGCCAGCAGCTTACAGGGGACCGGGGAGCTGTTTTTT. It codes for CASSLQGTGELFF.

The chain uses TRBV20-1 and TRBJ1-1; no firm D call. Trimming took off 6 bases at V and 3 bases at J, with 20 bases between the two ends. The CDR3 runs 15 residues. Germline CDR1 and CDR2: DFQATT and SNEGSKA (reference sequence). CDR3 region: CSARGLAGEYTEAFF. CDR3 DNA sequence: TGCAGTGCCCGTGGCCTAGCGGGCGAGTACACTGAAGCTTTCTTT.

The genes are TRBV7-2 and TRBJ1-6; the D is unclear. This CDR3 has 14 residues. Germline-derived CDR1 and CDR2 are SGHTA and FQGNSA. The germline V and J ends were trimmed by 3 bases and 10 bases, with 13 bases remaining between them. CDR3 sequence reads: CASSFKTSKSPLHF. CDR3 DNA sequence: TGTGCCAGCAGCTTTAAAACAAGTAAGTCACCCCTCCACTTT.

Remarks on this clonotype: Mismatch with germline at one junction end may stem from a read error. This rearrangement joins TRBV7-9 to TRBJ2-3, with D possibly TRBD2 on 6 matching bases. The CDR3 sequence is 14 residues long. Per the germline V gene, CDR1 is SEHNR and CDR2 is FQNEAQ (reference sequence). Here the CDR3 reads CACELAAYPETQYF. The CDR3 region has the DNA TGTGCCTGCGAGTTAGCGGCGTACCCAGAGACGCAGTATTTT.

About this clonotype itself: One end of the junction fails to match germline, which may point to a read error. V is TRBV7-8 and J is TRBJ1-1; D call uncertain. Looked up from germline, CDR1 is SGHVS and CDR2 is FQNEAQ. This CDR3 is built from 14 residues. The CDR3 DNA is TGTGCCAGCAGATTAGACGCAGAGACTACTGACGCTTTCTTT. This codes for CASRLDAETTDAFF.

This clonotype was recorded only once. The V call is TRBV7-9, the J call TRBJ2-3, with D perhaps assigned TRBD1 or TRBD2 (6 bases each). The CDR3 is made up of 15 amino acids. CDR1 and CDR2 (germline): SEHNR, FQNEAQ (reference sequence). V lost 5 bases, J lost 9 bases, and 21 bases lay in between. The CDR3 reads CASSREPGGRDTQYF. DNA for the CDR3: TGTGCCAGCAGCCGCGAGCCCGGGGGCCGAGACACGCAGTATTTT.